The entry that follows covers one T cell receptor beta chain sequence. Its antigen is currently unknown. The data are from a study of persistence of HIV-infected CD4 T cells. Sequencing used immunoSEQ version 4 in survey mode. This table comes from immunoSEQ multiplex PCR, and its TCRdb copy is limited to in-frame clones, with some not included. The table shows 25,000 to 35,000 clones, with 82% occurring only once. Whole-study results and caveats: TCRbeta richness was lower in CMV- and Gag-responding cells than in anti-CD3/anti-CD28-responding cells. Antigen-responding cells were enriched for degenerate expanded CDR3beta sequences.

V was shortened by 1 base and J by 0 bases, with 4 bases between the two germline ends. The CDR3 is made up of 15 amino acids. The germline V gene encodes CDR1 MDHEN and CDR2 SYDVKM. Stimulation used around 10 ug/mL lysate from CMV-infected fibroblasts. CD40L-negative CD69-negative CD45RO-high memory CD4+ T cells were sorted as populations depleted of antigen-responding cells. This chain connects TRBV28 to TRBJ2-6; no clear D. Sample: CD4+ T cells sorted from PBMCs after approximately 19-hour stimulation, taken from a patient who received antiretroviral therapy. The TCR comes from an adult man with HIV who was CMV-seropositive. CDR3 bases: TGTGCCAGCAGTTTATTAGCCTCTGGGGCCAACGTCCTGACTTTC. Translation gives CASSLLASGANVLTF.